Reported below is one TCR beta chain. Its specificity is unknown. The record originates from a study of shared clonotypes between healthy human individuals. The study's findings and limits: Naive subsets generally had larger estimated richness than memory subsets.

Profiled with immunoSEQ multiplex PCR; TCRdb holds only in-frame clones, not every one. The sample shows roughly 1,500,000 clones, around 98.5% of them seen only once. The sequence derives from a man aged 30 to 45 in good health. Material for sequencing was naive CD4+ T cells sorted from blood. Subset in this sample: CD45RA+ positively selected.

CDR3 in amino acids: CASSWGRLARTGELFF. For the CDR3, the DNA is TGTGCCAGCAGTTGGGGACGACTAGCGAGGACCGGGGAGCTGTTTTTT. The V call is TRBV27, the J call TRBJ2-2; 8 bases line up with TRBD2. This CDR3 comprises 16 residues. Unmatched junction bases numbered 9, after V lost 4 bases and J lost 5 bases. Looked up from germline, CDR1 is MNHEY and CDR2 is SMNVEV (reference sequence).